This is a list of T cell receptor beta chains from one sample in a study of cytomegalovirus exposure and HLA in healthy donors. This table comes from immunoSEQ multiplex PCR, and its TCRdb copy is limited to in-frame clones, with some not included. The data show some 180,000 clones, with 77% seen just once and roughly 1.5% held by the top ten. Sample: PBMCs. The receptors were sampled from a man between 18 and 35 years old in good health and CMV-seronegative. Each CDR3 is given with its conserved first and last residue. The D gene is left open where the match is weak. Clone size is not always given. Where it is, it says once, few, many or a class for expanded clones.

V gene	J gene	clone size	D gene	CDR3 length	CDR3 protein	CDR3 DNA
TRBV6-1	TRBJ2-3	NA	NA	16	CASSEAGGSSTDTQYF	TGTGCCAGCAGTGAAGCTGGAGGTTCCTCCACAGATACGCAGTATTTT
TRBV7-2	TRBJ1-2	NA	NA	15	CASSSRRVDIYGYTF	TGTGCCAGCAGCTCAAGGAGGGTCGACATCTATGGCTACACCTTC
TRBV12-5	TRBJ1-2	NA	NA	14	CASGLGTDLYGYTF	TGTGCTAGTGGTTTGGGGACAGACCTCTATGGCTACACCTTC
TRBV2	TRBJ2-3	once	NA	12	CASRREGGTQYF	TGTGCCAGCAGAAGGGAGGGGGGGACGCAGTATTTT
TRBV18	TRBJ2-7	NA	NA	14	CASSPPGSSYEQYF	TGTGCCAGCTCACCACCGGGGAGCTCCTACGAGCAGTACTTC
TRBV6-1	TRBJ2-1	NA	NA	14	CASKFGLSTDEQFF	TGTGCCAGCAAGTTCGGACTATCCACCGATGAGCAGTTCTTC
TRBV30	TRBJ2-1	NA	TRBD2	13	CAWYRLAGREQFF	TGTGCCTGGTACCGACTAGCGGGAAGGGAGCAGTTCTTC
TRBV18	TRBJ2-7	NA	TRBD2	16	CASSPGLAGGSYEQYF	TGTGCCAGCTCACCAGGTCTAGCGGGAGGTAGTTACGAGCAGTACTTC
TRBV9	TRBJ2-1	NA	TRBD2	16	CASSVDVAGVRNEQFF	TGTGCCAGCAGCGTAGATGTAGCGGGGGTAAGAAATGAGCAGTTCTTC
TRBV7-8	TRBJ2-3	NA	TRBD2	15	CATESLAGGPTTQYF	TGTGCCACCGAATCTCTAGCGGGGGGGCCAACTACGCAGTATTTT
TRBV30	TRBJ1-1	NA	NA	15	CAWSVGWGSRTEAFF	TGTGCCTGGAGTGTAGGATGGGGCAGCCGCACTGAAGCTTTCTTT
TRBV5-1	TRBJ2-5	once	NA	11	CASKGDGRKYF	TGCGCCAGCAAGGGGGACGGACGCAAGTACTTC
TRBV28	TRBJ1-4	once	TRBD1	13	CASLGTGNEKLFF	TGTGCCAGCCTCGGGACAGGGAATGAAAAACTGTTTTTT
TRBV19	TRBJ2-6	NA	NA	16	CASSIDPGSGANVLTF	TGTGCCAGTAGTATAGATCCGGGTTCTGGGGCCAACGTCCTGACTTTC
TRBV7-9	TRBJ2-1	NA	TRBD2	15	CASSFSGGAYNEQFF	TGTGCCAGCAGCTTTAGCGGGGGGGCCTACAATGAGCAGTTCTTC
TRBV6-5	TRBJ2-1	few	NA	15	CASSYSKSLSHEQFF	TGTGCCAGCAGTTACTCGAAATCTCTTAGCCATGAGCAGTTCTTC
TRBV7-2	TRBJ1-2	NA	NA	15	CASSLVGPSNYGYTF	TGTGCCAGCAGCTTAGTTGGGCCGTCTAACTATGGCTACACCTTC
TRBV18	TRBJ2-1	NA	TRBD2	14	CASSPRAGVPEQFF	TGTGCCAGCTCACCACGGGCGGGAGTACCTGAGCAGTTCTTC
TRBV6-1	TRBJ2-1	NA	NA	14	CASSLQGDTDEQFF	TGTGCCAGCAGCCTACAGGGAGATACGGATGAGCAGTTCTTC
TRBV2	TRBJ2-2	NA	NA	15	CASRVRGLNTGELFF	TGTGCCAGCAGAGTTCGGGGATTGAACACCGGGGAGCTGTTTTTT
TRBV29-1	TRBJ2-3	NA	NA	12	CSVSGFLDTQYF	TGCAGCGTTTCAGGGTTTTTAGATACGCAGTATTTT
TRBV6-5	TRBJ1-2	NA	TRBD1	14	CASSYDRGGNSYTF	TGTGCCAGCAGTTACGACAGGGGAGGGAATAGCTACACCTTC
TRBV5-6	TRBJ1-1	few	NA	14	CASSLGTTNTEAFF	TGTGCCAGCAGCTTGGGGACAACGAACACTGAAGCTTTCTTT
TRBV12-5	TRBJ2-1	NA	NA	17	CASGLVRAYTGENEQFF	TGTGCTAGTGGTTTGGTACGGGCTTACACGGGGGAGAATGAGCAGTTCTTC
TRBV4-3	TRBJ2-1	NA	TRBD2	17	CASSRGPLAGGPNEQFF	TGCGCCAGCAGCCGCGGGCCTCTAGCGGGGGGGCCTAATGAGCAGTTCTTC
TRBV7-9	TRBJ2-7	NA	TRBD2	14	CASSRAGGPYEQYF	TGTGCCAGCAGCCGAGCGGGAGGGCCCTACGAGCAGTACTTC
TRBV30	TRBJ2-7	NA	TRBD1	13	CAWGGQGAYEQYF	TGTGCCTGGGGGGGACAGGGGGCCTACGAGCAGTACTTC
TRBV30	TRBJ1-5	NA	NA	14	CAWSVGGSNQPQHF	TGTGCCTGGAGTGTCGGGGGATCAAATCAGCCCCAGCATTTT
TRBV15	TRBJ2-7	once	TRBD1	14	CATSTQGALYEQYF	TGTGCCACCAGCACACAGGGGGCCCTCTACGAGCAGTACTTC
TRBV4-3	TRBJ1-5	NA	TRBD1	15	CASSRRQGRNQPQHF	TGCGCCAGCAGCCGCAGACAGGGCCGCAATCAGCCCCAGCATTTT
TRBV5-4	TRBJ2-5	NA	NA	16	CASSSDWSLSGETQYF	TGTGCCAGCAGCTCCGACTGGAGCCTCAGTGGAGAGACCCAGTACTTC
TRBV6-5	TRBJ2-7	NA	TRBD2	15	CASSSAGARSYEQYF	TGTGCCAGCAGTTCAGCGGGGGCAAGATCCTACGAGCAGTACTTC
TRBV9	TRBJ2-7	NA	TRBD1	15	CASSPGTGGLHEQYF	TGTGCCAGCAGCCCCGGGACAGGGGGCCTGCACGAGCAGTACTTC
TRBV27	TRBJ1-6	NA	NA	17	CASSHDRPRKLNSPLHF	TGTGCCAGCAGTCATGACAGGCCCAGGAAACTAAATTCACCCCTCCACTTT
TRBV10-1	TRBJ1-5	NA	NA	12	CASRAENQPQHF	TGCGCCAGCAGGGCGGAAAATCAGCCCCAGCATTTT
TRBV5-4	TRBJ2-7	NA	NA	13	CASSPTGSYEQYF	TGTGCCAGCAGCCCGACAGGCTCCTACGAGCAGTACTTC
TRBV19	TRBJ1-5	NA	NA	18	CASSGWGRQGLSNQPQHF	TGTGCCAGTAGTGGGTGGGGGAGGCAGGGACTCAGCAATCAGCCCCAGCATTTT